What follows describes a single T cell receptor (beta chain). An equimolar mix of two oligonucleotides served as the beta constant-region primer for TRBC1 and TRBC2. Ligated cDNA was amplified by four rounds of PCR with nested alpha and beta constant-region primers and SP2. An oligonucleotide with the SP2 primer and a 12-nucleotide UMI was ligated to the cDNA 3' end. TCRdb fed the UMI-ligation and nested PCR reads into MiXCR, producing one record per CDR3 protein. Seen here are tens of thousands of distinct CDR3 sequences, 7% to 10% observed once, and the top ten hold approximately 21%. CDR1 and CDR2 from the germline V gene are SGDLS and YYNGEE. J was trimmed by 2 bases and V by 3 bases; bases with no gene match: 4. CDR3 length: 15 amino acids. This record belongs to a study of naive and memory T cell subsets.

Material for sequencing was central memory CD8+ T cells from blood. The TCR originated in a human donor in good health. The rearrangement joins TRBV9 to TRBJ2-7; 11 nucleotides agree with TRBD1. The CDR3 DNA reads as TGTGCCAGCAGCGCAGGGACAGGGGGACCCTACGAGCAGTACTTC. The encoded protein is CASSAGTGGPYEQYF.